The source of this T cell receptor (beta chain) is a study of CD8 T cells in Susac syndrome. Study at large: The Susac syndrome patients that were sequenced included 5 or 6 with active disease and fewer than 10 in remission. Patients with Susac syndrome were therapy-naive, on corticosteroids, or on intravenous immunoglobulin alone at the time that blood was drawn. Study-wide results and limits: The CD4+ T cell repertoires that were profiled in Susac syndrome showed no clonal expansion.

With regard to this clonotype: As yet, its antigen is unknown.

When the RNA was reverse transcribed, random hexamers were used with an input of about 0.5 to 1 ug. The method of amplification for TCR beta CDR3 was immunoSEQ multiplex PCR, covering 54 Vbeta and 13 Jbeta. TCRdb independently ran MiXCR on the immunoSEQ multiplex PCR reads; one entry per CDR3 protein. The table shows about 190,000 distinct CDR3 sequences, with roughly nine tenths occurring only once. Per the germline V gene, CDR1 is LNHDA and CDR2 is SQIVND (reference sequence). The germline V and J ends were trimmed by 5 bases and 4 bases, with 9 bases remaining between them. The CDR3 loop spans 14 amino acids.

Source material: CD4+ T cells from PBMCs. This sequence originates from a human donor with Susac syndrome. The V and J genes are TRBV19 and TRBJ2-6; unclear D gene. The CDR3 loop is CASSLNNGANVLTF. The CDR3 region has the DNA TGTGCCAGTAGTCTAAACAACGGGGCCAACGTCCTGACTTTC.